This TCR beta chain was obtained from a study of T cells in Graves' hyperthyroidism and ophthalmopathy. Graves' hyperthyroidism was deemed stable given no ophthalmopathy progression within 18 months. Trimming cost V 0 bases and J 1 base, with 10 bases left between them. The germline CDR1 and CDR2 sequences are PRHDT and FYEKMQ (reference sequence). The CDR3 spans 16 residues. At least ten counts were recorded for this clonotype. The antigen remains undetermined. Amplified TCR beta CDR3 regions derived from RNA transcripts. RT-PCR in the first round (using the HTBI primer set) targeted the TCR CDR3. From the multiplex PCR reads, TCRdb called clonotypes with MiXCR, one entry per CDR3 protein. The sample shows about 200,000 distinct CDR3 sequences, around 19% of them seen only once. Study outcomes and limitations: It was a median roughly 6.5 months before onset that the model predicted ophthalmopathy. The majority of expanded thyroid clonotypes above 0.001 also appeared in blood.

The genes are TRBV13 and TRBJ2-1; D is unclear. The TCR originated in a man aged 40-50 years with Graves' hyperthyroidism. The material sequenced was blood. For the CDR3, the DNA is TGTGCCAGCAGCTTAGGCCTGGGGTCTTCCTACAATGAGCAGTTCTTC. Translated: CASSLGLGSSYNEQFF. The full variable domain, its missing parts supplied by reference TRBV13 and TRBJ2-1, is AAGVIQSPRHLIKEKRETATLKCYPIPRHDTVYWYQQGPGQDPQFLISFYEKMQSDKGSIPDRFSAQQFSDYHSELNMSSLELGDSALYFCASSLGLGSSYNEQFFGPGTRLTVL.